Below are 6 T cell receptor beta chains sequenced from a single sample in a study of Ad26.COV2.S vaccination and SARS-CoV-2 variants. Treatment indicated: about 20 received Ad26.COV2.S at low or high dose, single or two shots; roughly five received placebo; per-sample allocation not given. Vaccine and placebo recipients were sampled on day 63 after the first injection. Clones were read by immunoSEQ multiplex PCR, and TCRdb kept only the in-frame ones, dropping some. The table shows about 370,000 clones, with approximately 90% occurring only once. Sequenced here: peripheral blood, sampled in a trial of Ad26.COV2.S vaccine versus placebo. The origin of the receptors is a person aged 18-60 years who received the Ad26.COV2.S COVID-19 vaccine or a placebo.

The genes are TRBV9 and TRBJ2-7, with D perhaps TRBD2 (6 bases). The CDR3 is made up of 17 amino acids. CDR1 is SGDLS, CDR2 YYNGEE, per germline. Trimming removed 1 base from V and 1 base from J, with 18 bases in between. CDR3 region: CASSVNPTRDLSYEQYF. In nucleotides, the CDR3 is TGTGCCAGCAGCGTAAACCCGACTAGGGACCTGTCCTACGAGCAGTACTTC.

The chain has TRBV18 and TRBJ1-3; perhaps TRBD1 as D (6 bases). The V gene lost 3 bases and the J gene lost 2 bases, with 11 bases spanning the gap. CDR1 is KGHSH, CDR2 LQKENI, per germline. CDR3 size: 15 residues. CDR3 in amino acids: CASSPATGPGNTIYF. Written as DNA, the CDR3 is TGTGCCAGCTCACCTGCGACAGGTCCTGGAAACACCATATATTTT.

The gene calls are TRBV25-1 and TRBJ2-6; no clear D. V was trimmed by 6 bases and J by 1 base, leaving 7 bases between them. Germline V gives CDR1 MGHDK, CDR2 SYGVNS. The CDR3 has 14 residues. The CDR3 is CASSAKSGANVLTF. The CDR3 region has the DNA TGTGCCAGCAGCGCGAAGTCTGGGGCCAACGTCCTGACTTTC.

The chain couples TRBV9 to TRBJ1-2; D is undetermined. The CDR3 contains 14 residues. Looked up from germline, CDR1 is SGDLS and CDR2 is YYNGEE. Trimming shortened V by 0 bases and J by 4 bases, and 10 bases separated the two germline ends. The CDR3 sequence: CASSVGAGVYGYTF. The CDR3 coding sequence is TGTGCCAGCAGCGTAGGGGCAGGCGTCTATGGCTACACCTTC.

The chain combines TRBV6-5 with TRBJ1-1, with unresolved D. The CDR3 is 15 residues long. Germline assignment: CDR1 MNHEY and CDR2 SVGAGI. Trimming cost V 6 bases and J 1 base, with 15 bases left between them. DNA for the CDR3: TGTGCCAGCAGGACCGATGGCAAAGGGAACACTGAAGCTTTCTTT. It translates to CASRTDGKGNTEAFF.

In DNA form, the CDR3 reads TGTGCCAGCAGAGTCGGACAGGGTTATGGCTACACCTTC. Protein: CASRVGQGYGYTF. V gene TRBV2 combines with J gene TRBJ1-2, with TRBD1 matching over 8 bases. Trimming took 6 bases from V and 5 from J; bases not matched to a gene: 5. The germline V gene encodes CDR1 SNHLY and CDR2 FYNNEI. The CDR3 loop spans 13 amino acids.